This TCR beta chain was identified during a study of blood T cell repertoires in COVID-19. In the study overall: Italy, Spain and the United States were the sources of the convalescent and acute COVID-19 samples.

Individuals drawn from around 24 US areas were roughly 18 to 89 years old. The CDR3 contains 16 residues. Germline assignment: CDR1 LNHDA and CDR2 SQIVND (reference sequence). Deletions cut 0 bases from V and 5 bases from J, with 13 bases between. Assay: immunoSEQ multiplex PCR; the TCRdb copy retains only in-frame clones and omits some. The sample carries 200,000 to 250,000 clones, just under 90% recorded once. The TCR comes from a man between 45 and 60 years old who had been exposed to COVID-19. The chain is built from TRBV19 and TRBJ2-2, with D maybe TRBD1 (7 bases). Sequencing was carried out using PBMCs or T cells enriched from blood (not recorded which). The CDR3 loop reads CASSIDRTGGTGELFF. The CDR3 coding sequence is TGTGCCAGTAGTATAGATAGGACAGGAGGGACCGGGGAGCTGTTTTTT.